This TCR beta chain was observed in a study of molecular identifiers for immune sequencing clone quantification. This clonotype was counted a few times. J was trimmed by 5 bases and V by 5 bases; bases with no gene match: 8. The CDR3 is 14 residues long. Germline CDR1 reads MNHEY; CDR2 reads SMNVEV (reference sequence). Previously described methods with listed TCR primers produced the bulk TCR libraries. Each CDR3 protein gets one entry after TCRdb re-called the PCR reads with MiXCR. Altogether approximately 630,000 distinct CDR3 sequences are present, about 25% being singletons, with the ten largest covering about 0.8%.

The sequence was collected from a human donor in good health. Some libraries in this study had Jurkat cell RNA spiked in. The rearrangement uses TRBV27 and TRBJ2-7; TRBD1 aligns across 8 bases. Source material: naive CD8+ T cells from blood, with Jurkat cell RNA spiked in. The subset denotes: FACS-sorted CD8+CD4-CCR7+CD45RA+ naive T cells. CDR3 sequence reads: CASSAGTGIDEQYF. Written as DNA, the CDR3 is TGTGCCAGCAGTGCCGGGACAGGTATCGACGAGCAGTACTTC.